This TCR beta chain derives from a study of T cell repertoires in cytomegalovirus infection. One entry per CDR3 protein, called by TCRdb with MiXCR from the reads. Here the sample spans roughly 720,000 distinct CDR3 sequences, approximately 34% being singletons. Sequencing used PBMCs. The receptor was derived from a human donor in good health (CMV status not recorded). Some clones in this sample may be carry-over from other donors' samples.

CDR3 DNA: TGTGCCAGCAGTTTTAAGTCGGGGGTTGGATCACCCCTCCACTTT. Translation gives CASSFKSGVGSPLHF. The J gene is TRBJ1-6, the V gene TRBV27, with D maybe TRBD1 (5 bases). Per germline, CDR1 MNHEY and CDR2 SMNVEV (reference sequence). The CDR3 is 15 residues long. Trimming shortened V by 3 bases and J by 10 bases, and 16 bases separated the two germline ends.